Below are 27 T cell receptor beta chains sequenced from a single sample in a study of T cells in Graves' hyperthyroidism and ophthalmopathy. Researchers took RNA transcripts and amplified the TCR beta CDR3 regions from them. Initially, a first-round RT-PCR of the TCR CDR3 employed the HTBI primer set. TCRdb processed the multiplex PCR reads anew with MiXCR; each CDR3 protein has one entry. The data hold about 420,000 distinct CDR3 sequences, with 12% to 15% observed a single time. The sample was blood. The source is a young woman with Graves' hyperthyroidism.

The table lists this clonotype with many counts. The chain employs TRBV27 and TRBJ2-5; TRBD2 aligns across 7 bases. This CDR3 contains 13 residues. Germline V gene lookup returns CDR1 MNHEY and CDR2 SMNVEV (reference sequence). The V segment lost 3 bases and the J segment 5 bases; nucleotides outside the gene matches: 3. The CDR3 DNA reads TGTGCCAGCAGTTTGTGGGGAGGGGAGACCCAGTACTTC. Translating it yields CASSLWGGETQYF.

This clonotype was detected many times. The V and J genes are TRBV3-1 and TRBJ2-3, with D perhaps TRBD1 or TRBD2 (6 bases each). The CDR3 totals 16 residues. The V and J ends lost 5 bases and 0 bases respectively, with 15 bases between them. Germline V gene lookup returns CDR1 LGHDT and CDR2 YNNKEL (reference sequence). The CDR3 bases are TGTGCCAGCAGCTCTCCTCAGGGGACTAGCACAGATACGCAGTATTTT. This encodes CASSSPQGTSTDTQYF.

This sequence joins TRBV6-1 and TRBJ2-7; D tentatively reads TRBD1 or TRBD2 (5 bases each). From germline, CDR1 is MNHNS and CDR2 SASEGT. With 5 bases removed from V and 3 bases from J, the gap between germline ends came to 17 bases. The CDR3 is made up of 15 amino acids. DNA for the CDR3: TGTGCCAGCAGTCGCCCCGGGACCGTTTACTACGAGCAGTACTTC. Protein sequence: CASSRPGTVYYEQYF.

This clonotype was detected ten times or more. The J gene is TRBJ2-5, the V gene TRBV3-1; D unclear. CDR3 size: 14 residues. Trimming left V 2 bases short and J 2 bases short, with 9 bases between. The germline gives CDR1 LGHDT, CDR2 YNNKEL (reference sequence). For the CDR3, the DNA is TGTGCCAGCAGCCAATTCCAGCGACAAGAGACCCAGTACTTC. Translating it yields CASSQFQRQETQYF.

The sample holds a few counts of this clonotype. The J gene is TRBJ1-3, the V gene TRBV2; no clear D gene. Germline V gene sequence: CDR1 SNHLY, CDR2 FYNNEI. The germline V and J ends were trimmed by 5 bases and 2 bases, with 7 bases remaining between them. The CDR3 sequence is 13 residues long. CDR3 nucleotide sequence: TGTGCCAGCAGTTTAGGGCCTGGAAACACCATATATTTT. This translates into CASSLGPGNTIYF.

In its sample, this clonotype was seen many times. This chain links TRBV3-1 with TRBJ2-1; 8 bases agree with TRBD2. The CDR3 sequence is 13 residues long. With 3 bases clipped from V and 9 bases from J, the junction kept 4 bases outside the gene matches. CDR1 and CDR2 from the germline V gene are LGHDT and YNNKEL (reference sequence). Here the CDR3 DNA reads TGTGCCAGCAGCCACAGGACTAGCACTGAGCAGTTCTTC. Amino acids: CASSHRTSTEQFF.

CDR3 nucleotides: TGTGCCAGCAGCGGGCAGCGGGAGACCGGGGAGCTGTTTTTT. Translation: CASSGQRETGELFF. The chain uses TRBV9 and TRBJ2-2, with TRBD2 matching over 8 bases. Germline CDR1 SGDLS, CDR2 YYNGEE. Trimming cost V 3 bases and J 5 bases; bases outside gene matches: 3. This CDR3 has 14 residues.

This clonotype was seen repeatedly, ten times or more. This sequence joins TRBV6-1 and TRBJ2-7; 9 bases align to TRBD2. Trimming took 4 bases from V and 5 from J; bases not matched to a gene: 9. Germline-derived CDR1 and CDR2 are MNHNS and SASEGT. The CDR3 loop spans 15 amino acids. CDR3 coding DNA: TGTGCCAGCAGTGGTCAGACTAGCGGTTCAAACGAGCAGTACTTC. This codes for CASSGQTSGSNEQYF.

This chain connects TRBV11-2 to TRBJ2-5; D not resolved. Germline CDR1 and CDR2: SGHAT and FQNNGV. V lost 5 bases, J lost 1 base, and 8 bases lay in between. The CDR3 has 13 amino acids. DNA of the CDR3: TGTGCCAGCAGCCAAGGTGTCCAAGAGACCCAGTACTTC. It codes for CASSQGVQETQYF.

This clonotype was observed a few times. This chain uses TRBV6-1 with TRBJ2-3; D perhaps matches TRBD1 (6 bases). Germline CDR1 MNHNS, CDR2 SASEGT. V lost 3 bases and J lost 0, with 10 bases in between. The CDR3 spans 15 residues. As DNA, the CDR3 is TGTGCCAGCAGTGACACGGACAGAAGCACAGATACGCAGTATTTT. This codes for CASSDTDRSTDTQYF.

As concerns this clonotype: Its ends do not fully match the called genes, so a read error is possible. The chain has TRBV5-5 and TRBJ2-7; D remains ambiguous. Germline loops: CDR1 SGHKS, CDR2 YYEKEE (reference sequence). The CDR3 sequence is 15 residues long. The DNA for the CDR3 is TGTACCAGCAGCTTGGTTGGCGGATCTCCGGTCGAGCAGTACTTC. It specifies CTSSLVGGSPVEQYF.

This chain joins TRBV4-1 and TRBJ1-5; perhaps TRBD1 as D (6 bases). CDR3 length: 16 residues. Per germline, CDR1 MGHRA and CDR2 YSYEKL. The V and J ends lost 2 bases and 2 bases respectively, with 13 bases between them. CDR3 coding DNA: TGCGCCAGCAGCCAATTTCCTAGACAGGGCAATCAGCCCCAGCATTTT. Its protein is CASSQFPRQGNQPQHF.

This clonotype has a single count. This may be a read error: a much more frequent sequence differs by one nucleotide. The chain couples TRBV20-1 to TRBJ2-3, with 9 bases that match TRBD1. The V gene's germline CDR1 is DFQATT and CDR2 SNEGSKA (reference sequence). V was clipped by 5 bases and J by 1 base; unmatched bases: 1. This CDR3 has 13 amino acids. This chain's CDR3 is CSADRGGTDTQYF. The CDR3 DNA follows: TGCAGTGCTGACAGGGGGGGCACAGATACGCAGTATTTT.

This clonotype was counted at least ten times. V gene TRBV6-1 combines with J gene TRBJ2-5; D is perhaps TRBD1 or TRBD2 (6 bases each). Trimming cost V 6 bases and J 7 bases, with 21 bases left between them. Germline V gene data show CDR1 as MNHNS and CDR2 as SASEGT. This CDR3 has 15 residues. CDR3 nucleotides: TGTGCCAGCAGCACGGGAGCGACAGGTTCCGGGACCCAGTACTTC. It translates to CASSTGATGSGTQYF.

This chain links TRBV2 with TRBJ1-2, with 9 nucleotides matching TRBD1. The length of the CDR3 is 13 residues. J lost 8 bases, V lost 7 bases, and 8 bases had no gene match. Germline V CDR1 and CDR2: SNHLY, FYNNEI. CDR3 bases: TGTGCCAGCACCCGGGACAGGGCGGCGGGCTACACCTTC. It yields the protein CASTRDRAAGYTF.

This clonotype was detected many times. The chain employs TRBV28 and TRBJ1-2, with 8 bases matching TRBD1. The germline CDR1 and CDR2 sequences are MDHEN and SYDVKM. V was pared by 5 bases and J by 3 bases, with 11 bases of the junction left unmatched. The CDR3 is 16 residues long. CDR3 bases: TGTGCCAGCAGTCCACCCTCCGGGACAGGATACTATGGCTACACCTTC. It yields the protein CASSPPSGTGYYGYTF.

The chain combines TRBV6-5 with TRBJ1-1; tentatively, D is TRBD1 (6 bases). CDR1 is MNHEY and CDR2 is SVGAGI in the germline V gene. V was clipped by 0 bases and J by 0 bases, with 14 bases between them. This CDR3 contains 17 residues. The CDR3: CASSYSRDIYMNTEAFF. The CDR3 DNA reads as TGTGCCAGCAGTTACTCGAGGGACATCTACATGAACACTGAAGCTTTCTTT.

This clonotype was seen ten or more times. The CDR3 DNA reads as TGTGCCAGCAGTCAGCAGAAGGGGCTGGATTCACCCCTCCACTTT. Its translation: CASSQQKGLDSPLHF. This chain uses TRBV6-1 with TRBJ1-6, with D tentatively TRBD1 (5 bases). The CDR3 runs to 15 residues. V was cut by 5 bases and J by 8 bases, with 16 bases left in between. The germline CDR1 and CDR2 sequences are MNHNS and SASEGT.

This clonotype was detected only a few times. J is TRBJ1-5 and V is TRBV19; 9 bases are a match to TRBD1. The CDR3 runs to 15 residues. Trimming cost V 6 bases and J 5 bases; bases outside gene matches: 8. Germline V CDR1 and CDR2: LNHDA, SQIVND (reference sequence). The CDR3 nucleotides are TGTGCCAGTAGAGGGACAGGGAATTCGTATCAGCCCCAGCATTTT. It specifies CASRGTGNSYQPQHF.

The table lists this clonotype with many counts. The chain uses TRBV12-3 or TRBV12-4 and TRBJ1-1, with D uncertain. This CDR3 is built from 13 residues. V was clipped by 3 bases and J by 0 bases, with 5 bases between them. The CDR3 sequence: CASSFALNTEAFF. The CDR3 DNA is TGTGCCAGCAGTTTCGCCTTGAACACTGAAGCTTTCTTT.

At least ten counts were recorded for this clonotype. The chain is built from TRBV7-3 and TRBJ2-6; D may be TRBD1 or TRBD2 (6 bases each). Germline V lookup: CDR1 SGHTA, CDR2 FQGTGA. The ends were cut back, 4 bases at V and 2 bases at J, with 18 bases in the middle. This CDR3 comprises 18 residues. The CDR3 nucleotides read TGTGCCAGCAGCTCCACCCTCTTCGGGGGCGCTGGGGCCAACGTCCTGACTTTC. Its protein is CASSSTLFGGAGANVLTF.

Ten or more counts support this clonotype. CDR3 in amino acids: CASGRRNEQFF. The CDR3 DNA is TGTGCCAGCGGGAGAAGAAATGAGCAGTTCTTC. This rearrangement joins TRBV28 to TRBJ2-1, with D possibly TRBD2 on 5 matching bases. V was clipped by 8 bases and J by 7 bases, with 9 bases between them. The CDR3 extends over 11 amino acids. The germline V gene has CDR1 MDHEN and CDR2 SYDVKM.

This clonotype was seen only a few times. A much larger clone lies one base from this, so it may be a read error. The V gene is TRBV12-3 or TRBV12-4, the J gene TRBJ2-5; D might be TRBD2 (6 bases). This CDR3 has 14 residues. CDR3 sequence (DNA): TGTGCCAACAGTTCGGGACTCAGCAGAGAGACCCAGTACTTC. Amino acid sequence: CANSSGLSRETQYF.

The chain joins TRBV2 to TRBJ1-4; the D is unclear. This CDR3 has 15 residues. The germline V gene has CDR1 SNHLY and CDR2 FYNNEI. V lost 5 bases, J lost 0 bases, and 10 bases lay in between. CDR3 DNA: TGTGCCAGCAGTCCTTATACCACAACTAATGAAAAACTGTTTTTT. This codes for CASSPYTTTNEKLFF.

This clonotype has only a few counts. The chain combines TRBV5-1 with TRBJ2-7; 8 bases align to TRBD2. Germline-derived CDR1 and CDR2 are SGHRS and YFSETQ. This CDR3 is 16 amino acids long. With V trimmed by 4 bases and J by 9 bases, 18 bases remained unmatched. The CDR3 here is CASSAVAGSTSERQYF. Written as DNA, the CDR3 is TGCGCCAGCAGCGCTGTAGCGGGGTCTACGAGTGAAAGGCAGTACTTC.

The rearrangement joins TRBV20-1 to TRBJ1-2; 7 bases line up with TRBD1. In germline, CDR1 is DFQATT, CDR2 SNEGSKA (reference sequence). V trimming: 6 bases; J trimming: 2 bases; junction bases outside the gene matches: 6. The CDR3 contains 13 residues. The CDR3 nucleotides are TGCAGTGCCAGTGACAGGGTGAACTATGGCTACACCTTC. Protein: CSASDRVNYGYTF.

The sample holds many counts of this clonotype. The V call is TRBV18, the J call TRBJ1-1; a weak D match, TRBD1 (5 bases). Germline CDR1 and CDR2: KGHSH and LQKENI. This CDR3 has 14 amino acids. V gave up 5 bases and J gave up 0 bases, with 10 bases separating them. The CDR3 reads CASSGGAVNTEAFF. The CDR3 nucleotides are TGTGCCAGCTCAGGCGGGGCCGTGAACACTGAAGCTTTCTTT. The variable domain in full, completed from reference TRBV18 and TRBJ1-1, reads NAGVMQNPRHLVRRRGQEARLRCSPMKGHSHVYWYRQLPEEGLKFMVYLQKENIIDESGMPKERFSAEFPKEGPSILRIQQVVRGDSAAYFCASSGGAVNTEAFFGQGTRLTVV.